This T cell receptor beta chain stems from a study of cytomegalovirus exposure and HLA in healthy donors. The CDR3 covers 13 residues. The germline CDR1 and CDR2 sequences are MDHEN and SYDVKM. The V end was cut by 8 bases, the J end by 5 bases, with 13 bases between. For this clone: The antigen is undetermined.

Study-wide results and limits: According to reports, the classifier identified cytomegalovirus status with high specificity and sensitivity. Earlier findings revealed that most TCR beta V segments proved productive either about 87% or about 30% of the time.

A multiplex PCR was run with 60 Vbeta primers and 13 Jbeta primers. Generated by immunoSEQ multiplex PCR, the TCRdb table keeps only in-frame clones and is missing some. The table shows a few hundred thousand clones, with roughly four fifths occurring only once. The source is a middle-aged woman in good health and CMV-seropositive. The sequencing input was PBMCs. The chain employs TRBV28 and TRBJ2-1, with D uncertain. CDR3: CASRYQSDNEQFF. The CDR3 DNA sequence: TGTGCCAGCCGCTATCAGAGCGACAATGAGCAGTTCTTC.